These 20 T cell receptor beta chains came from one sample sequenced in a study of T cell responses to AZD1222 COVID-19 vaccine. The repertoire was sequenced with immunoSEQ multiplex PCR; TCRdb's copy has only in-frame clones and lacks some. The table has around 120,000 clones, roughly 88% seen once. The source was peripheral blood, collected on day 0 of AZD1222 vaccination. The receptors were sampled from an adult in good health.

The chain has TRBV6-7 and TRBJ2-5; 12 nucleotides align to TRBD2. TRBV6-7 is sorted into the ORF group, with uncertain function. The CDR3 contains 17 residues. The V gene end was trimmed by 2 bases and the J gene end by 6 bases; junction bases not matched to a gene: 10. CDR3 nucleotides: TGTGCCAGCAGTTACCAGGAGTGGCTAGCGGGGGGGCAGACCCAGTACTTC. Protein: CASSYQEWLAGGQTQYF.

This sequence joins TRBV19 and TRBJ1-2, with 8 bases matching TRBD1. V shed 6 bases, J shed 5 bases, and the junction held 5 bases outside the gene matches. The germline gives CDR1 LNHDA, CDR2 SQIVND (reference sequence). CDR3 length equals 13 residues. DNA of the CDR3: TGTGCCAGTAGGGCAGGGGGCCGGTATGGCTACACCTTC. Translating gives CASRAGGRYGYTF.

The genes are TRBV28 and TRBJ1-4, with D maybe TRBD1 (5 bases). Germline CDR1 is MDHEN and CDR2 is SYDVKM. The ends were cut back, 11 bases at V and 7 bases at J, with 23 bases in the middle. CDR3 length equals 15 residues. CDR3 amino acids: CAHNGGGEGSEKLFF. DNA of the CDR3: TGTGCCCACAATGGGGGAGGTGAGGGAAGTGAAAAACTGTTTTTT.

The V call is TRBV5-8, the J call TRBJ1-1, with TRBD1 matching over 7 bases. This CDR3 contains 12 residues. Losses at the gene ends were 7 bases for V and 6 bases for J; bases not matched to a gene: 6. Germline V gene data show CDR1 as SGHTS and CDR2 as YDEGEE. This CDR3 reads CASLQGFSEAFF. The CDR3 bases are TGTGCCAGCCTACAGGGGTTCTCTGAAGCTTTCTTT. Using reference TRBV5-8 and TRBJ1-1 for the parts outside the CDR3, the full variable domain is EAGVTQSPTHLIKTRGQQATLRCSPISGHTSVYWYQQALGLGLQFLLWYDEGEERNRGNFPPRFSGRQFPNYSSELNVNALELEDSALYLCASLQGFSEAFFGQGTRLTVV.

V is TRBV7-9 and J is TRBJ1-2; D is uncertain. V lost 2 bases and J lost 5, with 18 bases in between. This CDR3 comprises 16 residues. Per germline, CDR1 SEHNR and CDR2 FQNEAQ (reference sequence). The CDR3 region has the DNA TGTGCCAGCAGCTTACATGCGGGAAGGGATTCATATGGCTACACCTTC. It translates to CASSLHAGRDSYGYTF.

The rearrangement links TRBV19 to TRBJ1-4; unclear D gene. Germline values: CDR1 LNHDA, CDR2 SQIVND (reference sequence). CDR3 length: 12 amino acids. V shed 5 bases and J shed 8 bases, with 9 bases lying between them. The CDR3 DNA sequence: TGTGCCAGTAGTGTACGGTCGGAAAAACTGTTTTTT. It is translated as CASSVRSEKLFF.

The chain is built from TRBV4-1 and TRBJ1-5, with TRBD1 identical over 7 bases. The CDR3 covers 17 residues. From germline, CDR1 is MGHRA and CDR2 YSYEKL. With 0 bases clipped from V and 4 bases from J, the junction kept 9 bases outside the gene matches. This CDR3 reads CASSQEKGQHSNQPQHF. In nucleotides, the CDR3 is TGCGCCAGCAGCCAAGAAAAGGGACAGCATTCGAATCAGCCCCAGCATTTT.

V and J are TRBV2 and TRBJ1-3; 8 positions agree with TRBD1. The V gene end was trimmed by 5 bases and the J gene end by 2 bases; junction bases not matched to a gene: 8. This CDR3 is built from 16 residues. The germline V gene has CDR1 SNHLY and CDR2 FYNNEI. CDR3 loop: CASSLDRAQAGNTIYF. The CDR3 nucleotides read TGTGCCAGCAGTCTGGACAGGGCACAAGCTGGAAACACCATATATTTT.

This rearrangement joins TRBV10-3 to TRBJ2-1; tentative D call: TRBD2 (6 bases). The germline V and J ends were trimmed by 8 bases and 10 bases, with 15 bases remaining between them. The CDR3 is 12 residues long. Germline CDR1 is ENHRY and CDR2 is SYGVKD. This CDR3 reads CAIGGAYLEQFF. The DNA for the CDR3 is TGTGCCATCGGCGGGGCTTACTTGGAGCAGTTCTTC.

The V and J genes are TRBV14 and TRBJ2-2, with TRBD2 identical over 11 bases. CDR3 length equals 16 residues. V trimming: 4 bases; J trimming: 6 bases; junction bases outside the gene matches: 7. CDR1 is SGHDN and CDR2 is FVKESK in the germline V gene. The CDR3 bases are TGTGCCAGCAGCCTTTATAGCGGGAGGGCTGCCGGGGAGCTGTTTTTT. Encoded protein: CASSLYSGRAAGELFF.

The CDR3 reads CSARTNEKLFF. The CDR3 region has the DNA TGCAGTGCTAGGACTAATGAAAAACTGTTTTTT. J is TRBJ1-4 and V is TRBV20-1; D is unclear. The CDR3 spans 11 residues. The V gene's germline CDR1 is DFQATT and CDR2 SNEGSKA (reference sequence). Trimming removed 3 bases at V and 2 bases at J, with 1 base between.

The chain uses TRBV6-5 and TRBJ2-6, with D maybe TRBD1 (6 bases). The V gene lost 6 bases and the J gene lost 1 base, with 10 bases spanning the gap. The CDR3 runs 15 residues. Germline assignment: CDR1 MNHEY and CDR2 SVGAGI. The CDR3 loop reads CASSQGQSGANVLTF. The DNA of the CDR3 is TGTGCCAGCAGCCAAGGACAGTCTGGGGCCAACGTCCTGACTTTC.

This clone was observed a handful of times. The chain has TRBV6-5 and TRBJ1-6; TRBD1 is a possible D gene (6 bases). Trimming pared 8 bases from V and 7 bases from J, leaving 12 bases between. The CDR3 is 13 residues long. CDR1 MNHEY and CDR2 SVGAGI come from the germline V gene. CDR3 bases: TGTGCCAGCTCGAGGGGGGTCAATTCACCCCTCCACTTT. Translating gives CASSRGVNSPLHF.

The rearrangement uses TRBV29-1 and TRBJ1-2; D uncertain. The CDR3 contains 13 residues. Germline V gene sequence: CDR1 SQVTM, CDR2 ANQGSEA. Trimming pared 3 bases from V and 5 bases from J, leaving 13 bases between. DNA for the CDR3: TGCAGCGTTGACCCCCTGTGGGGATATGGCTACACCTTC. Translation: CSVDPLWGYGYTF.

The chain couples TRBV11-2 to TRBJ1-2; D perhaps matches TRBD1 (6 bases). Germline V gene lookup returns CDR1 SGHAT and CDR2 FQNNGV. The CDR3 length is 15 residues. Trimming shortened V by 5 bases and J by 8 bases, and 21 bases separated the two germline ends. The CDR3 loop reads CASSAPRVGAGGYTF. CDR3 bases: TGTGCCAGCAGCGCCCCCCGGGTGGGGGCGGGGGGCTACACCTTC.

This clone was found once. This chain joins TRBV5-4 and TRBJ1-2; D is unclear. Per germline, CDR1 SGHNT and CDR2 YYREEE (reference sequence). This CDR3 has 13 amino acids. V gave up 5 bases and J gave up 6 bases, with 14 bases separating them. The CDR3 sequence is CASRDRTADGYTF. DNA for the CDR3: TGTGCCAGCAGAGATCGGACGGCTGATGGCTACACCTTC.

J is TRBJ2-7 and V is TRBV9, with TRBD2 matching over 8 bases. J was trimmed by 0 bases and V by 4 bases; bases with no gene match: 3. This CDR3 has 14 amino acids. CDR1 is SGDLS, CDR2 YYNGEE, per germline. CDR3 DNA: TGTGCCAGCAGCTATACTAGCGGCTCCTACGAGCAGTACTTC. Its translation: CASSYTSGSYEQYF.

This clone was observed a single time. The V and J genes are TRBV3-1 (or the pseudogene TRBV3-2) and TRBJ1-6; 9 nucleotides align to TRBD1. In germline, CDR1 is LGHDT, CDR2 YNNKEL (reference sequence). V trimming: 5 bases; J trimming: 5 bases; junction bases outside the gene matches: 10. The CDR3 length is 17 residues. The CDR3 DNA reads TGTGCCAGCAGCGGGACTGGACAGGGGTTTAATAATTCACCCCTCCACTTT. Its translation: CASSGTGQGFNNSPLHF.

The chain is built from TRBV18 and TRBJ1-2; the D gene is possibly TRBD1 (5 bases). The germline V gene has CDR1 KGHSH and CDR2 LQKENI. V shed 3 bases and J shed 6 bases, with 14 bases lying between them. CDR3 length: 14 residues. CDR3: CASSPRGRVDGYTF. DNA for the CDR3: TGTGCCAGCTCACCCCGTGGCAGGGTTGATGGCTACACCTTC.

The chain has TRBV4-2 and TRBJ2-1; 7 bases are shared with TRBD2. CDR3 length: 17 amino acids. J lost 4 bases, V lost 3 bases, and 12 bases had no gene match. The germline gives CDR1 LGHNA, CDR2 YNFKEQ. The CDR3 loop is CASSHGMTSRRYNEQFF. The CDR3 DNA sequence: TGTGCCAGCAGCCACGGGATGACTAGCCGACGGTACAATGAGCAGTTCTTC.